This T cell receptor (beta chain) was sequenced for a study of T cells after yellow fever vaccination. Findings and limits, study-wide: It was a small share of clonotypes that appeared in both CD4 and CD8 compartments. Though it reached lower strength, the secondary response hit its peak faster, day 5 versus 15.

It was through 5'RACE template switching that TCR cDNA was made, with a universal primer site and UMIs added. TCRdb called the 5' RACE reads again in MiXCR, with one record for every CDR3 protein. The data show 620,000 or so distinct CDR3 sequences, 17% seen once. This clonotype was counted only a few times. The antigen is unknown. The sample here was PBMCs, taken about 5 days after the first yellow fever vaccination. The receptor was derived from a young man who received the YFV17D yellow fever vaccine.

CDR3 nucleotides: TGTGCCAGCAGCTTAGGACTCCCCCGGGTAGCTACGCAGTATTTT. Encoded protein: CASSLGLPRVATQYF. The chain recombines TRBV7-2 with TRBJ2-3; no clear D gene. The germline V gene has CDR1 SGHTA and CDR2 FQGNSA. This CDR3 is built from 15 residues. V lost 1 base to trimming and J lost 8 bases, with 16 bases between them.